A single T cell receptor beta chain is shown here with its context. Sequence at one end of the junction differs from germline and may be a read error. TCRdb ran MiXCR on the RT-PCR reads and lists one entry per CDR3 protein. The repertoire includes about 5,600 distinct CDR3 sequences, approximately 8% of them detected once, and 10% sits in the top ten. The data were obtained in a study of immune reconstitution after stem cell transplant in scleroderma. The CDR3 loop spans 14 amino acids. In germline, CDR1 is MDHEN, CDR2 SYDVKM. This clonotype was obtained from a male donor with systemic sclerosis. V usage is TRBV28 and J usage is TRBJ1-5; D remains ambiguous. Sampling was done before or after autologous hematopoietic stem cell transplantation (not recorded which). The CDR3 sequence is CVSSFTRGNQPQHF. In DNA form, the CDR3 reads TGTGTCAGCAGTTTTACACGGGGAAACCAGCCCCAGCATTTT. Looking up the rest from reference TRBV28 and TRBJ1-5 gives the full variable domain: DVKVTQSSRYLVKRTGEKVFLECVQDMDHENMFWYRQDPGLGLRLIYFSYDVKMKEKGDIPEGYSVSREKKERFSLILESASTNQTSMYLCVSSFTRGNQPQHFGDGTRLSIL.